This T cell receptor beta chain stems from a study of blood T cell repertoires in COVID-19 (dated by TCRdb to the early 2020s). Some background on the complete study: Samples from collaborators originated in the United States, Italy and Spain and spanned both the acute and convalescent phases of COVID-19. Samples were obtained from the ongoing ImmuneRACE study (first 160 participants) and from 1,254 subjects provided by 6 global collaborators. Where available, HLA class I and class II types were obtained from metadata supplied by the sample provider rather than from assay-based typing. The prospective study material was composed of cDNA or gDNA derived from T cells, B-cell-depleted T cells, or PBMCs. The dataset comprised deeply sampled blood TCRbeta repertoires from subjects exposed to, actively infected with, or recovered from COVID-19. A de-identified subject ID, COVID-19 status, age in years and sex were almost always included in the sample metadata. The repertoires were made available in a free public database intended to serve as a resource for research on the immune response to SARS-CoV-2. Study-wide conclusions, independent of this receptor: The quantity of clinical and demographic metadata differed by source and by participant and was supplied without curation.

According to the germline V gene (reference sequence), CDR1 reads MNHEY and CDR2 reads SMNVEV. From the cysteine through the phenylalanine, the CDR3 covers 15 amino acids. Only the CDR3 DNA stays, 45 bases, in frame from base 1. Trimming accounts for 5 bases at V and 5 bases at J, while the number of junction bases matched to no gene is 6. On this clone: The clone's antigen remains unknown. The input lacks base qualities; no much larger clone sits a single base away.

The collaborating institutions used their own protocols to collect whole blood in K2EDTA tubes. For TCRbeta analysis, collaborator samples were shipped as frozen whole blood, as isolated PBMCs, or as DNA extracted from either sample type. TCRbeta CDR3 regions were amplified from genomic DNA using the immunoSEQ Assay, a bias-controlled multiplex PCR. The study's processing was this. The number of nucleated cells in each sample was estimated from the amplification of reference gene primers within the assay. To quantify the absolute abundance of each unique TCRbeta CDR3 rearrangement, sequence reads were collapsed and filtered. Productive Simpson clonality was computed per sample as the square root of Simpson's diversity index over productive rearrangements. TCRdb limited this immuneACCESS table to in-frame rearrangements with V and J called. A share of clones is missing; checked studies link under half to unresolved V genes, and the rest is unexplained. V, J and clone size were drawn from that table, and D and trimming were deduced from the DNA. This sample is represented by about 240,000 clones; just under 85% of them were singletons. Roughly 6.4% of the sample goes to the ten largest clones.

This sequence uses TRBV27 and TRBJ1-2, with TRBD1 matching 12 junction bases. This clonotype was obtained from a woman aged 55-69 years with active or convalescent COVID-19. The sequencing sample was made of peripheral blood. The nucleotides are TGTGCCAGCAGTGCGGGGGACAGGGGGCAATATGGCTACACCTTC. This encodes CASSAGDRGQYGYTF.